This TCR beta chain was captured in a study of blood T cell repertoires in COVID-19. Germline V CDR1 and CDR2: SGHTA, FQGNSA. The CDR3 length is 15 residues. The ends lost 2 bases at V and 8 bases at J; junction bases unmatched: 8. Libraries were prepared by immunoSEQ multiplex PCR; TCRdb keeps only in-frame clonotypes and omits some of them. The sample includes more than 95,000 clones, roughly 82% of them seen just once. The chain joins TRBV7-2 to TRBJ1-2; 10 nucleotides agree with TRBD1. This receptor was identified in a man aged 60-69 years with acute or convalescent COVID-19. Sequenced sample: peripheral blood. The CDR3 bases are TGTGCCAGCAGCTTAAGACAGGGGGCTGGAGACGGCTACACCTTC. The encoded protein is CASSLRQGAGDGYTF.